This T cell receptor (beta chain) came from a study of blood T cell repertoires in COVID-19. Study-level information: Whether acute or convalescent, the COVID-19 samples came from the United States, Italy and Spain. PBMCs, B-cell-depleted T cells, or T cells provided the cDNA or gDNA that made up the material.

This CDR3 is 16 amino acids long. With V trimmed by 4 bases and J by 3 bases, 5 bases remained unmatched. CDR1 and CDR2 (germline): LNHDA, SQIVND (reference sequence). In the source study's methods: For nucleated cells, counts were estimated from reference gene primer amplification. Clones were read by immunoSEQ multiplex PCR, and TCRdb kept only the in-frame ones, dropping some. The DNA gave D and trimming, while V, J and clone size come from that table. Of 70,000 to 100,000 clones detected, about 88% appear once; the ten largest clones hold roughly 2.8%. The clonotype was recovered from a woman aged 80 or older with acute or convalescent COVID-19. This chain uses TRBV19 with TRBJ2-3; 12 bases line up with TRBD2. The sequencing input was peripheral blood. The CDR3 DNA reads as TGTGCCAGTAGTACCCTAGCGGGAGGGTTAACAGATACGCAGTATTTT. Its protein is CASSTLAGGLTDTQYF.